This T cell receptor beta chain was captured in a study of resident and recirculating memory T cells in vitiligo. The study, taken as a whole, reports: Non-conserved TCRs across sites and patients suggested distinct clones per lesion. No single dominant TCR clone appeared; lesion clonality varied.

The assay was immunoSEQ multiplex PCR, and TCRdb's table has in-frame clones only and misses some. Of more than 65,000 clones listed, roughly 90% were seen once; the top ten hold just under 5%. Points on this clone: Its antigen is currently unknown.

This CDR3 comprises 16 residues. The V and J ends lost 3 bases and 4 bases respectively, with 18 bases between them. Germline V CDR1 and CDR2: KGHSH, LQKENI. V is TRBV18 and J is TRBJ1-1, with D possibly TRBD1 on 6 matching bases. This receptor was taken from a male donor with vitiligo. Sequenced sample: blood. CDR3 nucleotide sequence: TGTGCCAGCTCACCCCCCCCCAGGGGCCACAGCACTGAAGCTTTCTTT. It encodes CASSPPPRGHSTEAFF.